One and the same sample provided the 13 T cell receptor beta chains below, sequenced in a study of blood T cell repertoires in COVID-19. Assay used: immunoSEQ multiplex PCR; TCRdb lists only in-frame clones, some missing. The sample holds some 200,000 clones, around nine tenths seen once. The sample comprised PBMCs or T cells enriched from blood (not recorded which). The receptors were gathered from a man in his thirties or forties in a cohort exposed to, infected with or recovered from COVID-19 (not recorded which).

CDR3 DNA: TGTGCCAGCAGCTTAACGGGACAGGGCTACGAGCAGTACTTC. It translates to CASSLTGQGYEQYF. The chain has TRBV7-9 and TRBJ2-7; 9 positions agree with TRBD1. The V gene's germline CDR1 is SEHNR and CDR2 FQNEAQ (reference sequence). CDR3 length equals 14 residues. J gave up 3 bases and V 2 bases, and 2 bases lay outside the gene matches.

The chain has TRBV5-1 and TRBJ1-1; D is possibly TRBD1 (5 bases). V lost 3 bases, J lost 2 bases, and 17 bases lay in between. The V gene's germline CDR1 is SGHRS and CDR2 YFSETQ. The CDR3 is made up of 16 amino acids. The CDR3 spells CASSWDPTGQNTEAFF. In DNA form, the CDR3 reads TGCGCCAGCAGCTGGGATCCTACAGGTCAAAACACTGAAGCTTTCTTT.

This clone was recorded a few times. DNA for the CDR3: TGTGCCAGCAGTCTCGGACAGGGCGGGGTTGGCAATCAGCCCCAGCATTTT. Protein: CASSLGQGGVGNQPQHF. V and J are TRBV6-6 and TRBJ1-5; 8 nucleotides line up with TRBD1. J was trimmed by 2 bases and V by 5 bases; bases with no gene match: 11. CDR1 is MNHNY and CDR2 is SVGAGI in the germline V gene (reference sequence). The CDR3 is made up of 17 amino acids.

This sequence joins TRBV7-2 and TRBJ2-5; 7 positions match TRBD2. The germline gives CDR1 SGHTA, CDR2 FQGNSA. The J segment lost 5 bases and the V segment lost 1 base, leaving 7 bases of the junction unmatched. CDR3 size: 15 residues. The CDR3, as DNA: TGTGCCAGCAGCTTAGGGGAGGGGATCGGCGAGACCCAGTACTTC. This sequence encodes CASSLGEGIGETQYF.

This chain connects TRBV7-8 to TRBJ1-1; 8 positions match TRBD1. The junction had 2 bases not matched to a gene; V was cut back by 0 bases and J by 5 bases. Germline values: CDR1 SGHVS, CDR2 FQNEAQ. The length of the CDR3 is 14 residues. CDR3 nucleotide sequence: TGTGCCAGCAGCTTAGCCAGGGGGCGGACTGAAGCTTTCTTT. It yields the protein CASSLARGRTEAFF.

The rearrangement links TRBV27 to TRBJ2-7, with a tentative D call TRBD2 (5 bases). Trimming took 6 bases from V and 2 from J, leaving 17 bases between them. Germline values: CDR1 MNHEY, CDR2 SMNVEV (reference sequence). There are 15 residues in the CDR3. The CDR3 bases are TGTGCCAGCAGGTACGCGGGTGGCCCGGCCTACGAGCAGTACTTC. Translating gives CASRYAGGPAYEQYF.

The V call is TRBV4-3, the J call TRBJ1-5; D remains unclear. CDR1 and CDR2 from the germline V gene are LGHNA and YSLEER. There are 14 residues in the CDR3. Trimming stripped 0 bases from V and 2 bases from J, with 5 bases between. The CDR3 sequence: CASSQEPGNQPQHF. The CDR3 coding sequence is TGCGCCAGCAGCCAAGAACCAGGCAATCAGCCCCAGCATTTT.

This chain connects TRBV5-1 to TRBJ1-4; tentatively, D is TRBD1 (6 bases). The V gene's germline CDR1 is SGHRS and CDR2 YFSETQ. CDR3 size: 18 residues. V lost 4 bases to trimming and J lost 0 bases, with 19 bases between them. The CDR3 sequence: CASSPLVRTAATNEKLFF. In nucleotides, the CDR3 is TGCGCCAGCAGCCCATTGGTGAGGACAGCCGCAACTAATGAAAAACTGTTTTTT. Filled out from reference TRBV5-1 and TRBJ1-4, the complete variable domain reads KAGVTQTPRYLIKTRGQQVTLSCSPISGHRSVSWYQQTPGQGLQFLFEYFSETQRNKGNFPGRFSGRQFSNSRSEMNVSTLELGDSALYLCASSPLVRTAATNEKLFFGSGTQLSVL.

V is TRBV2 and J is TRBJ2-1, with 14 bases lining up with TRBD2. Per the germline V gene, CDR1 is SNHLY and CDR2 is FYNNEI. The CDR3 runs to 21 residues. V lost 7 bases, J lost 0 bases, and 17 bases stayed unmatched. CDR3 amino acids: CASKGGAQGLAGVPSYNEQFF. CDR3 nucleotides: TGTGCCAGCAAGGGCGGTGCACAGGGACTAGCGGGAGTCCCCTCCTACAATGAGCAGTTCTTC. Full variable domain (missing parts from reference TRBV2 and TRBJ2-1): EPEVTQTPSHQVTQMGQEVILRCVPISNHLYFYWYRQILGQKVEFLVSFYNNEISEKSEIFDDQFSVERPDGSNFTLKIRSTKLEDSAMYFCASKGGAQGLAGVPSYNEQFFGPGTRLTVL.

The gene calls are TRBV15 and TRBJ2-7, with a weak D call TRBD2 (6 bases). The CDR3 is 15 amino acids. V lost 2 bases and J lost 5, with 16 bases in between. CDR1 is LNHNV, CDR2 YYDKDF, per germline (reference sequence). CDR3 residues: CATSRPAGRSDEQYF. CDR3 nucleotide sequence: TGTGCCACCAGCAGACCCGCGGGACGTAGCGACGAGCAGTACTTC.

V gene TRBV18 combines with J gene TRBJ1-4; D is possibly TRBD1 (5 bases). The CDR3 runs to 14 residues. V was pared by 1 base and J by 2 bases, with 5 bases between. The germline gives CDR1 KGHSH, CDR2 LQKENI. The CDR3 region has the DNA TGTGCCAGCTCACCACAGGGGACTAATGAAAAACTGTTTTTT. It yields the protein CASSPQGTNEKLFF.

The chain joins TRBV5-6 to TRBJ2-1; D not certain. V lost 3 bases and J 8 bases, leaving 15 bases between the germline ends. The CDR3 contains 14 residues. From germline, CDR1 is SGHDT and CDR2 YYEEEE. The CDR3 bases are TGTGCCAGCAGCTCGTCCCAGGCTTATGATGAGCAGTTCTTC. The encoded protein is CASSSSQAYDEQFF.

This chain links TRBV5-1 with TRBJ2-7, with 8 bases that match TRBD1. The CDR3 loop spans 14 amino acids. Germline trimming cut 2 bases from V and 5 bases from J; bases unmatched to any gene: 6. The germline V gene has CDR1 SGHRS and CDR2 YFSETQ. CDR3 sequence: CASSFRTGIDEQYF. The DNA for the CDR3 is TGCGCCAGCAGCTTCCGGACAGGGATCGACGAGCAGTACTTC.